Below, 21 T cell receptor beta chains from the same sample are listed, as sequenced in a study of human T cells and chemical hapten exposure. Time point described: patch test 1, 2 weeks after DPC sensitization. Specified treatment: therapeutic diphenylcyclopropenone sensitization with weekly scalp DPC. TCRdb recomputed calls from the RACE reads with MiXCR, one row per CDR3 protein. The sample records tens of thousands of distinct CDR3 sequences, over 8.5% being singletons. The sequencing here drew on whole blood, taken in connection with sensitization to the hapten diphenylcyclopropenone (DPC). These receptors were collected from a woman between 50 and 59 years old with alopecia areata. Some clones in this sample may be carry-over from other donors' samples.

There are a few counts of this clonotype. The genes are TRBV7-9 and TRBJ2-5; TRBD1 matches 7 bases. Per the germline V gene, CDR1 is SEHNR and CDR2 is FQNEAQ (reference sequence). This CDR3 contains 14 residues. With 6 bases clipped from V and 5 bases from J, the junction kept 9 bases outside the gene matches. The CDR3, as DNA: TGTGCCAGCAGTAAGACAGGGTGGTCGGAGACCCAGTACTTC. Its translation: CASSKTGWSETQYF.

The chain carries TRBV7-2 and TRBJ2-7; D possibly corresponds to TRBD2 (5 bases). The CDR3 loop spans 14 amino acids. Germline V gives CDR1 SGHTA, CDR2 FQGNSA. The germline V and J ends were trimmed by 7 bases and 5 bases, with 18 bases remaining between them. CDR3 region: CASTPRGSIHEQYF. The CDR3 nucleotides read TGTGCCAGCACCCCCCGGGGTAGTATCCACGAGCAGTACTTC.

This clonotype was seen repeatedly, ten times or more. The chain joins TRBV28 to TRBJ2-7; D remains ambiguous. The CDR3 contains 16 residues. Trimming cost V 6 bases and J 0 bases, with 18 bases left between them. CDR1 and CDR2 from the germline V gene are MDHEN and SYDVKM. This CDR3 reads CASSQLTPRSSYEQYF. CDR3 coding DNA: TGTGCCAGCAGCCAACTGACTCCTCGGAGCTCCTACGAGCAGTACTTC.

In its sample, this clonotype was seen many times. The chain couples TRBV20-1 to TRBJ1-4, with no clear D. Germline CDR1 reads DFQATT; CDR2 reads SNEGSKA (reference sequence). V was trimmed by 5 bases and J by 2 bases, leaving 15 bases between them. This CDR3 comprises 15 residues. CDR3 region: CSAQAGGRTNEKLFF. The CDR3 DNA reads TGCAGTGCTCAGGCTGGTGGAAGGACTAATGAAAAACTGTTTTTT.

At least ten counts were recorded for this clonotype. The genes are TRBV3-1 and TRBJ1-1; weak D call: TRBD1 (6 bases). Trimming took 1 base from V and 2 from J, leaving 17 bases between them. CDR1 is LGHDT, CDR2 YNNKEL, per germline (reference sequence). This CDR3 is 17 amino acids long. As DNA, the CDR3 is TGTGCCAGCAGCCAAGCCTTTGTTCAGGGGATTAACACTGAAGCTTTCTTT. Its protein product is CASSQAFVQGINTEAFF.

This clonotype has more than one count but fewer than ten. The chain couples TRBV28 to TRBJ2-7, with D perhaps matching TRBD1 (5 bases). There are 14 residues in the CDR3. Germline V gene lookup returns CDR1 MDHEN and CDR2 SYDVKM. Trimming removed 5 bases at V and 2 bases at J, with 13 bases between. Here the CDR3 reads CASSRRDRPYEQYF. The CDR3 DNA reads as TGTGCCAGCAGTCGCAGGGATCGGCCCTACGAGCAGTACTTC.

In this sample, this clonotype turned up many times. The chain recombines TRBV10-3 with TRBJ2-7; possible D gene TRBD1, 5 bases. The ends were cut back, 0 bases at V and 2 bases at J, with 11 bases in the middle. CDR1 is ENHRY and CDR2 is SYGVKD in the germline V gene. This CDR3 is built from 15 residues. The CDR3 loop reads CAISESGPDTYEQYF. The CDR3 nucleotides are TGTGCCATCAGTGAGTCAGGACCGGACACCTACGAGCAGTACTTC.

The chain is built from TRBV25-1 and TRBJ1-4, with a possible D match to TRBD1 (6 bases). The germline V and J ends were trimmed by 5 bases and 5 bases, with 12 bases remaining between them. The CDR3 runs 14 residues. The germline V gene has CDR1 MGHDK and CDR2 SYGVNS. The CDR3 DNA reads TGTGCCAGCAGTACTACAGGGTGGAATGAAAAACTGTTTTTT. Its protein product is CASSTTGWNEKLFF.

The chain links TRBV20-1 to TRBJ2-7; D uncertain. The CDR3 contains 17 residues. Germline V lookup: CDR1 DFQATT, CDR2 SNEGSKA (reference sequence). V lost 0 bases, J lost 3 bases, and 21 bases lay in between. Here the CDR3 DNA reads TGCAGTGCTAGAGATTCGGGCGGACGGATGGGCCTCTACGAGCAGTACTTC. Protein product: CSARDSGGRMGLYEQYF.

This clonotype was observed a few times. The chain links TRBV21-1 to TRBJ2-4; no check of the table's D call, TRBD1, against the DNA was made. TRBV21-1 is designated a pseudogene. The CDR3 has 16 residues. CDR3 loop: CASSKMKGTHKNIQYF. The CDR3, as DNA: TGTGCCAGCAGCAAAATGAAAGGGACCCACAAAAACATTCAGTACTTC.

The chain has TRBV18 and TRBJ2-5; D is undetermined. The CDR3 is made up of 15 amino acids. Deletions cut 2 bases from V and 1 base from J, with 11 bases between. Germline V CDR1 and CDR2: KGHSH, LQKENI. CDR3: CASSPVPISQETQYF. The CDR3 DNA sequence: TGTGCCAGCTCACCAGTTCCGATCTCCCAAGAGACCCAGTACTTC.

This clonotype has just a few counts. The V gene is TRBV28, the J gene TRBJ1-1; D gene ambiguous. V was clipped by 7 bases and J by 1 base, with 16 bases between them. Germline V gene data show CDR1 as MDHEN and CDR2 as SYDVKM. The CDR3 has 15 residues. CDR3 coding DNA: TGTGCCAGCACCCCACCCGGGCCTTGGAACACTGAAGCTTTCTTT. Residues: CASTPPGPWNTEAFF. Complete variable domain (other parts from reference TRBV28 and TRBJ1-1): DVKVTQSSRYLVKRTGEKVFLECVQDMDHENMFWYRQDPGLGLRLIYFSYDVKMKEKGDIPEGYSVSREKKERFSLILESASTNQTSMYLCASTPPGPWNTEAFFGQGTRLTVV.

This clonotype was picked up a small number of times. The genes are TRBV4-2 and TRBJ1-2; tentative D call: TRBD1 (5 bases). The CDR3 runs to 15 residues. Trimming took 1 base from V and 8 from J, leaving 17 bases between them. The germline CDR1 and CDR2 sequences are LGHNA and YNFKEQ. The CDR3 loop reads CASSQAGGGWDGYTF. The CDR3 DNA follows: TGTGCCAGCAGCCAAGCCGGTGGAGGGTGGGACGGCTACACCTTC.

The chain has TRBV7-9 and TRBJ2-7; D unresolved. The germline gives CDR1 SEHNR, CDR2 FQNEAQ (reference sequence). This CDR3 region has 13 residues. Trimming cost V 0 bases and J 5 bases, with 8 bases left between them. Written as DNA, the CDR3 is TGTGCCAGCAGCTTAGCGGTCCCCAACGAGCAGTACTTC. Residues: CASSLAVPNEQYF.

This clonotype was observed at least ten times. The chain employs TRBV7-9 and TRBJ1-1; TRBD1 aligns across 7 bases. Germline CDR1 is SEHNR and CDR2 is FQNEAQ (reference sequence). J lost 4 bases, V lost 5 bases, and 13 bases had no gene match. This CDR3 is built from 16 residues. This CDR3 reads CASSIPGTEVFTEAFF. CDR3 DNA: TGTGCCAGCAGCATTCCCGGGACAGAGGTATTCACTGAAGCTTTCTTT.

The gene calls are TRBV20-1 and TRBJ1-1, with TRBD1 as a possible D gene (5 bases). In germline, CDR1 is DFQATT, CDR2 SNEGSKA (reference sequence). Trimming pared 3 bases from V and 7 bases from J, leaving 9 bases between. The CDR3 length is 11 residues. The CDR3 spells CSARGGVEAFF. The CDR3 DNA is TGCAGTGCTAGGGGGGGAGTTGAAGCTTTCTTT.

The J gene is TRBJ1-1, the V gene TRBV7-2; no reliable D call. Germline assignment: CDR1 SGHTA and CDR2 FQGNSA. This CDR3 contains 14 residues. V dropped 2 bases and J dropped 1 base, with 8 bases sitting between them. The CDR3 sequence is CASSLRRRNTEAFF. CDR3 nucleotide sequence: TGTGCCAGCAGCTTAAGACGGCGGAACACTGAAGCTTTCTTT. The full variable domain, with the rest looked up from reference TRBV7-2 and TRBJ1-1, is GAGVSQSPSNKVTEKGKDVELRCDPISGHTALYWYRQSLGQGLEFLIYFQGNSAPDKSGLPSDRFSAERTGGSVSTLTIQRTQQEDSAVYLCASSLRRRNTEAFFGQGTRLTVV.

This clonotype appeared many times. V and J are TRBV29-1 and TRBJ1-1; D gene unclear. Germline assignment: CDR1 SQVTM and CDR2 ANQGSEA. This CDR3 contains 13 residues. V lost 0 bases and J lost 1, with 6 bases in between. CDR3 sequence (DNA): TGCAGCGTTGAAGAAGTGCGGAACACTGAAGCTTTCTTT. Residues: CSVEEVRNTEAFF.

Comments on this clonotype: This may arise from a read error, as a much more abundant clone is one base away. The V and J genes are TRBV9 and TRBJ2-2; a possible D gene is TRBD2 (6 bases). The germline CDR1 and CDR2 sequences are SGDLS and YYNGEE. There are 14 residues in the CDR3. CDR3 sequence reads: CASSVNLRSGGLFF. CDR3 sequence (DNA): TGTGCCAGCAGCGTAAATCTTAGATCCGGGGGGCTGTTTTTT.

This clonotype was recorded many times. This chain uses TRBV28 with TRBJ1-2, with TRBD1 matching over 7 bases. The germline gives CDR1 MDHEN, CDR2 SYDVKM. This CDR3 contains 16 residues. J gave up 0 bases and V 6 bases, and 10 bases lay outside the gene matches. In nucleotides, the CDR3 is TGTGCCAGCAGCTCCACAGGGGCAGAAGCTAACTATGGCTACACCTTC. This gives the protein CASSSTGAEANYGYTF.

This clonotype was seen repeatedly, ten times or more. The chain couples TRBV5-3 to TRBJ2-1, with 9 bases matching TRBD2. TRBV5-3 is an open reading frame, and its role is uncertain. This CDR3 has 16 residues. V shed 4 bases, J shed 3 bases, and the junction held 8 bases outside the gene matches. This CDR3 reads CARSTSGGPLYNEQFF. Written as DNA, the CDR3 is TGTGCCAGAAGCACAAGCGGGGGGCCCCTCTACAATGAGCAGTTCTTC.